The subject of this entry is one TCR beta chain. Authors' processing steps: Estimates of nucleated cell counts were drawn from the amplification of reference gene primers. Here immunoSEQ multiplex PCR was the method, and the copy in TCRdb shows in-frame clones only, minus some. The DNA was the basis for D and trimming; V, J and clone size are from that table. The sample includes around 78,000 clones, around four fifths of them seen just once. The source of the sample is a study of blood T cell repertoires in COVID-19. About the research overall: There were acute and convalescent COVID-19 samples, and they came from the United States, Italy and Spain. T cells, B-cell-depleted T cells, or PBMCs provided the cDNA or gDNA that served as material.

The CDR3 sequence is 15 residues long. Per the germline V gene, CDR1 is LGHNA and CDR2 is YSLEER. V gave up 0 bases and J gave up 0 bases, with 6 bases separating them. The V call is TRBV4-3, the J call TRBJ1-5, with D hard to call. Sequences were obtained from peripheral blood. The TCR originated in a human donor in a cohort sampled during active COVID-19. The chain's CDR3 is CASSQDVFSNQPQHF. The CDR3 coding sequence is TGCGCCAGCAGCCAAGATGTCTTTAGCAATCAGCCCCAGCATTTT.